The 11 T cell receptor beta chains in this list originate from one sample, sequenced in a study of graft-versus-host responses after intestinal transplantation. The data were produced by immunoSEQ multiplex PCR, yet TCRdb's version contains in-frame clones alone and is incomplete. The top ten hold 2% to 2.5% of the sample, which has tens of thousands of clones, roughly 89% seen once. The sequencing used PBMCs, collected around 43 weeks after intestinal transplant. These receptors originate from a human patient who received an intestinal transplant, so some T cells may come from the graft donor.

Remarks on this clone: At one end the junction does not follow the germline gene, possibly because of a read error. The rearrangement uses TRBV2 and TRBJ2-5, with 8 nucleotides matching TRBD2. The J call could be wrong; TRBJ2-7 is a better fit for the DNA end. The CDR3 has 15 amino acids. CDR1 SNHLY and CDR2 FYNNEI come from the germline V gene. DNA of the CDR3: TGCGCCAGCAGGATCCGTGGAGCGGGAGCCTACGAGCAGTACTTC. Amino acid sequence: CASRIRGAGAYEQYF.

The J gene is TRBJ2-2, the V gene TRBV6-1; D remains ambiguous. V lost 8 bases, J lost 5 bases, and 12 bases lay in between. From germline, CDR1 is MNHNS and CDR2 SASEGT. The CDR3 contains 13 residues. CDR3 loop: CASGAPRTGELFF. The CDR3 DNA is TGTGCCAGCGGAGCCCCTAGGACCGGGGAGCTGTTTTTT.

V and J are TRBV11-1 and TRBJ2-3, with D possibly TRBD1 on 7 matching bases. The germline CDR1 and CDR2 sequences are SGHAT and FQDESV (reference sequence). Between the trimmed V and J ends, which lost 8 bases and 7 bases, there was a span of 22 bases. This CDR3 contains 15 residues. CDR3 loop: CASSKRSGGLNTQYF. The CDR3 DNA is TGTGCCAGCTCAAAGCGATCAGGGGGACTGAATACGCAGTATTTT.

This chain links TRBV6-5 with TRBJ2-1; 9 bases agree with TRBD2. Germline CDR1 reads MNHEY; CDR2 reads SVGAGI. This CDR3 region has 15 residues. Trimming removed 6 bases from V and 0 bases from J; junction bases left unmatched: 3. The CDR3 nucleotides read TGTGCCAGCAGGACTAGCGGCTTCTCCTACAATGAGCAGTTCTTC. Translation gives CASRTSGFSYNEQFF.

This clone showed up just a few times. This rearrangement joins TRBV6-5 to TRBJ1-1; D may be TRBD1 (5 bases). The V end was cut by 0 bases, the J end by 4 bases, with 12 bases between. The CDR3 is 15 residues long. Germline values: CDR1 MNHEY, CDR2 SVGAGI. CDR3 in amino acids: CASSYSIQGTTEAFF. The DNA of the CDR3 is TGTGCCAGCAGTTACTCTATCCAGGGCACCACTGAAGCTTTCTTT.

This chain connects TRBV28 to TRBJ2-7, with D possibly matching TRBD1 (5 bases). CDR1 MDHEN and CDR2 SYDVKM come from the germline V gene. This CDR3 has 13 residues. V dropped 7 bases and J dropped 0 bases, with 10 bases sitting between them. Here the CDR3 DNA reads TGTGCCAGCAAAGGACAACTCTCCTACGAGCAGTACTTC. Residues: CASKGQLSYEQYF.

V is TRBV4-1 and J is TRBJ1-5, with D possibly matching TRBD1 (6 bases). The germline V gene has CDR1 MGHRA and CDR2 YSYEKL. V was trimmed by 0 bases and J by 6 bases, leaving 9 bases between them. CDR3 length: 14 amino acids. DNA for the CDR3: TGCGCCAGCAGCCAAGATGGGGGGGCTCAGCCCCAGCATTTT. Amino acid sequence: CASSQDGGAQPQHF.

The J gene is TRBJ1-6, the V gene TRBV6-1; 7 nucleotides line up with TRBD1. The CDR3 is 14 amino acids. Germline CDR1 MNHNS, CDR2 SASEGT. Trimming removed 3 bases from V and 10 bases from J; junction bases left unmatched: 6. As DNA, the CDR3 is TGTGCCAGCAGTGAGAGACAGGGTCGATCACCCCTCCACTTT. Translated: CASSERQGRSPLHF.

This rearrangement joins TRBV5-4 to TRBJ2-2; tentatively, D is TRBD2 (6 bases). CDR1 is SGHNT and CDR2 is YYREEE in the germline V gene (reference sequence). V lost 10 bases, J lost 4 bases, and 11 bases lay in between. The CDR3 has 12 amino acids. This CDR3 reads CAERVSTGELFF. CDR3 in DNA: TGTGCCGAGCGGGTTAGCACCGGGGAGCTGTTTTTT.

The chain uses TRBV10-2 and TRBJ2-7; D unresolved. V was clipped by 3 bases and J by 9 bases, with 18 bases between them. This CDR3 is 14 amino acids long. Looked up from germline, CDR1 is WSHSY and CDR2 is SAAADI. This CDR3 reads CASSDWHAPVGQYF. CDR3 bases: TGCGCCAGCAGTGATTGGCACGCTCCTGTGGGGCAGTACTTC.

This clone occurred once. The chain is built from TRBV6-5 and TRBJ2-3; 7 bases are shared with TRBD2. CDR1 and CDR2 from the germline V gene are MNHEY and SVGAGI. This CDR3 contains 15 residues. With V trimmed by 11 bases and J by 3 bases, 14 bases remained unmatched. The CDR3 protein is CAVLGRTRGTDTQYF. CDR3 DNA sequence: TGTGCCGTCTTAGGCCGGACTAGAGGTACAGATACGCAGTATTTT.